Listed here is a single T cell receptor beta chain. No antigen is known for it. This specimen comes from a study of long-term antiretroviral therapy in people with HIV. General study points: Post-ART, diversity grew, though it stayed under transplant donor control levels. Pre-ART clonal expansion yielded clones that dominated the repertoire at all time points. Narrower CDR3 length ranges marked HIV repertoires relative to controls.

Runs used v3.0 of the immunoSEQ assay and were done at survey level. TCRdb's copy holds only in-frame clones and misses some; the assay was immunoSEQ multiplex PCR. The sample lists tens of thousands of clones, 70% to 90% occurring once. CDR1 is SGHRS, CDR2 YFSETQ, per germline. This CDR3 has 15 amino acids. Trimming removed 7 bases at V and 0 bases at J, with 14 bases between. There were roughly 1-10 million cryopreserved PBMC in the samples before DNA extraction. The rearrangement uses TRBV5-1 and TRBJ2-1, with D perhaps matching TRBD1 (5 bases). The clonotype comes from a man aged 30 to 45 with HIV. The sequencing here drew on unsorted PBMCs, taken more than 4.4 years after starting antiretroviral therapy. CDR3 DNA: TGCGCCAGCGTCCTAGGAGACAGCTCCTACAATGAGCAGTTCTTC. Its protein is CASVLGDSSYNEQFF.